This TCR beta chain was recorded in a study of glioma-infiltrating T cells after dendritic cell vaccination (dated by TCRdb to the mid-2010s). Notes on the research overall: A cohort of some 15 glioblastoma patients from Phase I and II dendritic cell vaccination trials was included, of whom 9 were newly diagnosed and 6 had recurrent disease. Between 2003 and 2012, the patients were given dendritic cell vaccination pulsed with autologous tumor lysate. The vaccine was prepared from monocyte-derived dendritic cells that were cultured for seven days with IL-4 and GM-CSF and then pulsed overnight with autologous tumor lysate. Patients received three intradermal dendritic cell vaccine injections at biweekly intervals in the arm below the axilla. Tumor-infiltrating lymphocyte content was quantified and tumor and blood repertoires were compared in dendritic cell-vaccinated glioblastoma patients by deep sequencing of TCR beta CDR3 regions. Survival after dendritic cell vaccination was correlated with TCR sequencing metrics, including TIL content and tumor-blood repertoire overlap. Overall study outcomes, separate from this receptor: The three-group TCR overlap response model was described as speculative and requiring prospective validation. The cohort was small and heterogeneous, only a few patients had full blood and tumor sets, and even fewer had initial-recurrent tumor pairs. No direct relationship between TCR clonality and survival was found, suggesting that a diverse polyclonal response may matter. After dendritic cell vaccination, a higher estimated pretreatment TIL content predicted longer time to progression and overall survival.

Compared with germline, V lacks 1 base and J lacks 4 bases; bases without a gene match: 4. The CDR3 spans 16 residues, from the cysteine through the phenylalanine. Only CDR3 DNA remains: 48 bases, in frame from the first base. Via the germline V gene, CDR1 is SGHDN and CDR2 FVKESK. Per the publication, the time point label means: after dendritic cell vaccination, including at tumor progression/relapse. Selection of patients required sufficient residual fresh-frozen tumor tissue and over two years of available survival data. None of the glioblastoma patients carried an isocitrate dehydrogenase mutation, although molecular status otherwise varied. PBMC were collected before vaccination, two weeks after the third vaccination, and at tumor progression when it occurred. The Qiagen DNeasy Blood extraction Kit was used to extract genomic DNA. This clone showed up just a few times. Its antigen has not been determined. There are no base qualities to consult, and no much larger clone falls within one base.

TCRB CDR3 regions were amplified from approximately 2 ug genomic DNA, or all available DNA if less, using the immunoSEQ assay. For multiplex PCR, 60 forward primers for TCR V beta segments and 13 reverse primers for J beta segments were used. To estimate reads per starting template, synthetic control templates were spiked into each sample at limiting dilution. The Illumina HiSeq System generated sequencing reads of 87 bp. The original methods were these. PCR and sequencing errors were removed by merging closely related sequences with a nearest neighbor algorithm. TCR overlap was measured as the percentage of unique tumor TCR beta sequences that were also present in the peripheral blood of the same patient. TCRdb limited this immuneACCESS table to in-frame rearrangements with V and J called. A share of clones is missing; checked studies link under half to unresolved V genes, and the rest is unexplained. Clone size and V and J calls were adopted from that table, with D and trimming inferred from the DNA. This sample holds around 83,000 clones; 75% to 90% were observed only once. Of the sample, around 9.3% falls within the top ten clones.

The sequence is built from TRBV14 and TRBJ2-5, with 12 bases matching TRBD2. This sequence was found in a human donor with glioblastoma. Sequenced material: blood, taken after dendritic cell vaccination. CDR3 reads: CASSQGLAGDVETQYF. The bases read TGTGCCAGCAGCCAAGGACTAGCGGGGGATGTAGAGACCCAGTACTTC. Reference TRBV14 and TRBJ2-5 proteins supply the regions before and after the CDR3; the full variable domain is: EAGVTQFPSHSVIEKGQTVTLRCDPISGHDNLYWYRRVMGKEIKFLLHFVKESKQDESGMPNNRFLAERTGGTYSTLKVQPAELEDSGVYFCASSQGLAGDVETQYFGPGTRLLVL.